These 9 T cell receptor beta chains were sequenced from one sample in a study of prognosis after radiotherapy for stage I lung cancer. Two-round multiplex PCR, the amplification method, yielded TCR beta CDR3 from genomic DNA. Individual primers that were specific to each TRBV and TRBJ gene served in first-round PCR. TCRdb re-analysed the multiplex PCR reads in MiXCR, keeping a single row per CDR3 protein. In the table there are roughly 15,000 distinct CDR3 sequences, more than 15% of which are singletons. Here the sequenced sample was PBMCs, taken before or after stereotactic body radiation therapy (not recorded which). Source of these receptors: a donor over 45 with non-small cell lung cancer.

Concerning this clonotype: This may arise from a read error, as a much more abundant clone is one base away. The final CDR3 position lacks the conserved phenylalanine or tryptophan, pointing to a likely read error. V gene TRBV5-1 combines with J gene TRBJ2-7; TRBD1 agrees at 7 bases. J lost 4 bases, V lost 5 bases, and 12 bases had no gene match. The germline V gene has CDR1 SGHRS and CDR2 YFSETQ. This CDR3 is 15 amino acids long. CDR3 loop: CASRLAPGQTYEQYI. The CDR3 nucleotides read TGCGCCAGCAGACTGGCCCCGGGACAGACATACGAGCAGTACATC.

Points on this clonotype: A read error is the likely source, as a far larger clone sits one nucleotide away. This rearrangement joins TRBV11-1 to TRBJ2-7; D is unresolved. The CDR3 consists of 14 residues. The germline V gene encodes CDR1 SGHAT and CDR2 FQDESV (reference sequence). Between the trimmed V and J ends, which lost 2 bases and 7 bases, there was a span of 15 bases. The CDR3 DNA reads as TGTGCCAGCAGCTTAATTGATCAGGTCAATGAGCAGTACTTC. Encoded protein: CASSLIDQVNEQYF. The complete variable domain, with remaining parts taken from reference TRBV11-1 and TRBJ2-7, reads EAEVAQSPRYKITEKSQAVAFWCDPISGHATLYWYRQILGQGPELLVQFQDESVVDDSQLPKDRFSAERLKGVDSTLKIQPAELGDSAMYLCASSLIDQVNEQYFGPGTRLTVT.

This clonotype was seen at least ten times. This chain joins TRBV29-1 and TRBJ2-7; 10 bases match TRBD2. CDR3 length: 19 residues. Germline CDR1 and CDR2: SQVTM and ANQGSEA. V lost 4 bases and J lost 2; bases outside the gene matches: 20. As DNA, the CDR3 is TGCAGCGTTGCTTTGCGGGACGAAGGGACTAGCGTCCGGACCTACGAGCAGTACTTC. This translates into CSVALRDEGTSVRTYEQYF.

As regards this clonotype: This may arise from a read error, as a much more abundant clone is one base away. This likely comes from a read error, as the CDR3 has no conserved phenylalanine or tryptophan at its end. The genes are TRBV20-1 and TRBJ1-1; 8 bases are a match to TRBD1. The germline gives CDR1 DFQATT, CDR2 SNEGSKA (reference sequence). The V and J ends lost 4 bases and 2 bases, in that order; junction bases with no gene match: 12. This CDR3 spans 16 amino acids. DNA of the CDR3: TGCAGTGCTAAGGATCAGGGGGCAAAGGGAAACACTGAAGCTTTCGTT. Its protein product is CSAKDQGAKGNTEAFV.

Many counts were recorded for this clonotype. The rearrangement links TRBV12-3 or TRBV12-4 to TRBJ2-5, with D possibly being TRBD1 (6 bases). Trimming removed 6 bases at V and 6 bases at J, with 17 bases between. CDR3 length equals 14 residues. The CDR3 protein is CASRQGPGTKTQYF. Written as DNA, the CDR3 is TGTGCCAGCAGGCAGGGGCCCGGTACGAAGACCCAGTACTTC.

In this sample, this clonotype turned up many times. The chain links TRBV20-1 to TRBJ2-1; tentative D call: TRBD2 (5 bases). The germline V gene encodes CDR1 DFQATT and CDR2 SNEGSKA (reference sequence). Deletions cut 0 bases from V and 4 bases from J, with 10 bases between. The CDR3 is 14 residues long. CDR3 sequence: CSARDLASYNEQFF. CDR3 nucleotides: TGCAGTGCTAGAGATCTAGCCTCGTACAATGAGCAGTTCTTC.

The chain recombines TRBV9 with TRBJ2-3, with TRBD2 matching over 12 bases. J was trimmed by 2 bases and V by 2 bases; bases with no gene match: 3. Germline CDR1 and CDR2: SGDLS and YYNGEE. The CDR3 sequence is 16 residues long. The DNA for the CDR3 is TGTGCCAGCAGCGTGCTAGCGGGAGGGACCACAGATACGCAGTATTTT. Translated, it gives CASSVLAGGTTDTQYF.

On this clonotype: This may stem from a read error, because a much larger clone lies one nucleotide away. V gene TRBV6-5 combines with J gene TRBJ2-5; D is perhaps TRBD2 (5 bases). The CDR3 length is 14 residues. CDR1 is MNHEY, CDR2 SVGAGI, per germline. The CDR3 spells CASSYGGELETKYF. The CDR3 DNA follows: TGTGCCAGCAGTTACGGTGGGGAGTTGGAGACCAAGTACTTC.

This clonotype has at least ten counts. This chain connects TRBV15 to TRBJ2-7, with D uncertain. The CDR3 extends over 16 amino acids. V lost 3 bases and J lost 3, with 18 bases in between. The germline gives CDR1 LNHNV, CDR2 YYDKDF (reference sequence). CDR3 residues: CATSRNSVVDNYEQYF. The CDR3 DNA is TGTGCCACCAGCAGGAACTCGGTTGTGGATAACTACGAGCAGTACTTC.